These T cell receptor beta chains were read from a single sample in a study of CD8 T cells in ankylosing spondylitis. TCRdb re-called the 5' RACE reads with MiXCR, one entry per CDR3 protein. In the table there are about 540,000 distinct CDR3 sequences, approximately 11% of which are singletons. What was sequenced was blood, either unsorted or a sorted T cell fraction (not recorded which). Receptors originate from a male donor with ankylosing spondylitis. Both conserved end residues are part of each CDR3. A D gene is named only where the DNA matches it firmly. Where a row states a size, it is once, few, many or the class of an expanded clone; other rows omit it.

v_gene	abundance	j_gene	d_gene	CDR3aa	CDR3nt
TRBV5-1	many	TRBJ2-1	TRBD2	CASSLSSGRALAYEQFF	TGCGCCAGCAGCCTCTCTAGCGGGAGGGCCTTGGCGTATGAGCAGTTCTTC
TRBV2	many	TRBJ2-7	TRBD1	CASSGGQGYSEQYF	TGTGCCAGCAGTGGGGGACAGGGTTATAGCGAGCAGTACTTC
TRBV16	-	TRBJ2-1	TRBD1	CASGQGRYEQFF	TGTGCCAGCGGACAGGGGAGGTATGAGCAGTTCTTC
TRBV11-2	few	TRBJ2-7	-	CASSLAYSSYEQYF	TGTGCCAGCAGCCTCGCGTACAGCTCCTACGAGCAGTACTTC
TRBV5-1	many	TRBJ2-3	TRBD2	CASSLVLAGGTDTQYF	TGCGCCAGCAGCTTGGTCCTAGCGGGAGGGACAGATACGCAGTATTTT
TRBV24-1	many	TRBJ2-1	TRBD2	CATSSGRAYNEQFF	TGTGCCACCAGTAGCGGGAGGGCGTACAATGAGCAGTTCTTC
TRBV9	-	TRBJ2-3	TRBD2	CASSVALAGMTDTQYF	TGTGCCAGCAGCGTAGCGCTAGCGGGAATGACAGATACGCAGTATTTT
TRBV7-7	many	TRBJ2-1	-	CASSGHEEGEQFF	TGTGCCAGCAGCGGACATGAAGAAGGGGAGCAGTTCTTC
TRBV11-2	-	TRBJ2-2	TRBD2	CASTVSGRHTGELFF	TGTGCCAGCACCGTAAGCGGGAGACACACCGGGGAGCTGTTTTTT
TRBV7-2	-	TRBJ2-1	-	CASSLVQGSNEQFF	TGTGCCAGCAGCTTAGTACAGGGATCAAATGAGCAGTTCTTC
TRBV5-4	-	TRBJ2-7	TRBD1	CASTADRGNGYEQYF	TGTGCCAGCACTGCCGACAGGGGGAATGGCTACGAGCAGTACTTC
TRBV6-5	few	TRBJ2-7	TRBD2	CASSYVREGPHEQYF	TGTGCCAGCAGTTACGTGAGGGAGGGCCCCCACGAGCAGTACTTC
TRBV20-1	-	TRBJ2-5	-	CSAISPQETQYF	TGCAGTGCGATAAGTCCGCAAGAGACCCAGTACTTC
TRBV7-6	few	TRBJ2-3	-	CASSLQEGAGYTQYF	TGTGCCAGCAGTTTACAGGAGGGGGCCGGGTATACGCAGTATTTT
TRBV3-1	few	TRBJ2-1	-	CASSQDLSYLGEQFF	TGTGCCAGCAGCCAAGACCTCTCGTATCTGGGTGAGCAGTTCTTC
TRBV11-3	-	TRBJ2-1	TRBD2	CASSPGLATAEQFF	TGTGCCAGCAGCCCCGGACTAGCGACCGCTGAGCAGTTCTTC